The 20 T cell receptor beta chains below come from one sample, sequenced in a study of tumor-infiltrating lymphocytes in primary liver carcinoma. From about 0.45 ug total RNA, TCR beta cDNA was generated with a primer in the constant region. Sequencing libraries for TCR beta derived from three nested multiplex PCR rounds that used slightly modified ARM-PCR. Two initial PCR rounds of about 11 cycles each paired TRBV1-TRBV30 forward primers with a C-beta reverse primer. TCRdb re-called the multiplex PCR reads with MiXCR, one entry per CDR3 protein. Seen here are about 320,000 distinct CDR3 sequences, 65% observed once, and the top ten hold roughly 10%. For blood RNA, unsorted whole blood served as the source, and germline DNA was extracted too. What was sequenced was peripheral blood. These receptors were taken from a man in his forties with primary liver carcinoma and hepatitis B virus infection.

A few counts support this clonotype. The rearrangement joins TRBV5-6 to TRBJ2-2; no definite D call. The V end lost 0 bases, the J end lost 0 bases, and 12 bases lay between the germline ends. The CDR3 loop spans 17 amino acids. The germline gives CDR1 SGHDT, CDR2 YYEEEE. This chain's CDR3 is CASSLATSAANTGELFF. Written as DNA, the CDR3 is TGTGCCAGCAGCTTGGCTACCAGCGCCGCGAACACCGGGGAGCTGTTTTTT.

This clonotype was observed a few times. This chain joins TRBV7-9 and TRBJ2-5; 8 bases line up with TRBD1. Germline V CDR1 and CDR2: SEHNR, FQNEAQ (reference sequence). This CDR3 has 15 residues. The trim removed 5 bases at V and 0 bases at J, leaving 5 bases unmatched. CDR3 sequence reads: CASSPMDRDQETQYF. The CDR3 nucleotides are TGTGCCAGCAGCCCGATGGACAGGGACCAAGAGACCCAGTACTTC.

This clonotype was recorded at least ten times. The chain recombines TRBV4-2 with TRBJ1-4; TRBD1 is a possible D gene (5 bases). CDR3 length: 13 residues. Trimming took off 0 bases at V and 13 bases at J, with 12 bases between the two ends. Germline V gene sequence: CDR1 LGHNA, CDR2 YNFKEQ. This chain's CDR3 is CASSQDVRARLFF. CDR3 sequence (DNA): TGTGCCAGCAGCCAAGATGTCAGGGCGAGACTGTTTTTT.

As to this clonotype: Germline and junction disagree at one end, which may indicate a read error. This rearrangement joins TRBV11-3 to TRBJ2-3; 9 nucleotides align to TRBD2. Per germline, CDR1 SGHNT and CDR2 YENEEA. The CDR3 consists of 16 residues. The CDR3 is CASSGSLAGGVYTRYF. CDR3 sequence (DNA): TGTGCCAGCAGCGGCAGCCTGGCGGGAGGGGTGTATACGCGGTATTTT.

As regards this clonotype: A clone one base away is much larger, so this may be a read error. The chain couples TRBV6-1 to TRBJ2-1, with 9 bases that match TRBD2. The CDR3 length is 14 residues. Per the germline V gene, CDR1 is MNHNS and CDR2 is SASEGT. V lost 7 bases, J lost 2 bases, and 3 bases stayed unmatched. CDR3 protein: CASKREDPYNEQFF. The DNA of the CDR3 is TGTGCCAGCAAGCGGGAGGACCCCTACAATGAGCAGTTCTTC.

In the case of this clonotype: Germline is not matched at one junction end, which may reflect a read error. The rearrangement links TRBV11-1 to TRBJ2-1; 8 bases align to TRBD1. Germline V gives CDR1 SGHAT, CDR2 FQDESV (reference sequence). The CDR3 sequence is 14 residues long. The CDR3 DNA sequence: TGTGCCTGCAGCCCCACGACAGGGGTGAGTGAGCAGTTCTTC. Its protein product is CACSPTTGVSEQFF.

Worth noting for this clonotype: A single base separates this from a much larger clone, so it may be a read error. The chain is built from TRBV6-1 and TRBJ2-5; 7 bases match TRBD2. Germline V gene sequence: CDR1 MNHNS, CDR2 SASEGT. The CDR3 consists of 13 residues. The CDR3 here is CAGSLAAQETQYF. CDR3 bases: TGTGCCGGCAGCCTAGCGGCTCAAGAGACCCAGTACTTC.

Worth noting for this clonotype: A read error may explain this, as a much larger clone is one base away. This sequence joins TRBV12-3 or TRBV12-4 and TRBJ2-7; no reliable D call. This CDR3 spans 10 amino acids. The CDR3 DNA follows: TGTGCCAGCAGTGGCTACGGGCAGTACTTC. Translation gives CASSGYGQYF.

Note on this clonotype: A single base separates this from a much larger clone, so it may be a read error. This rearrangement joins TRBV12-3 or TRBV12-4 to TRBJ1-6; a possible D gene is TRBD1 (6 bases). The length of the CDR3 is 14 residues. The ends were cut back, 4 bases at V and 9 bases at J, with 13 bases in the middle. CDR3 sequence reads: CASSSGHGGSPLHF. DNA for the CDR3: TGTGCCAGCAGTTCGGGACACGGGGGTTCACCCCTCCACTTT.

V usage is TRBV6-1 and J usage is TRBJ2-3; D unresolved. Trimming pared 4 bases from V and 3 bases from J, leaving 11 bases between. This CDR3 region has 14 residues. In germline, CDR1 is MNHNS, CDR2 SASEGT. The CDR3 coding sequence is TGTGCCAGCAGTGTAACGTTTGGGACAGATACGCAGTATTTT. This codes for CASSVTFGTDTQYF.

There are many counts of this clonotype. V usage is TRBV4-1 and J usage is TRBJ2-7; D remains unclear. Trimming took 0 bases from V and 5 from J, leaving 11 bases between them. Germline V gene data show CDR1 as MGHRA and CDR2 as YSYEKL. This CDR3 is 14 amino acids long. The DNA of the CDR3 is TGCGCCAGCAGCCAAGACTCCTCCTCGGACGAGCAGTACTTC. Protein product: CASSQDSSSDEQYF.

As to this clonotype: A much larger clone lies a single base off, so this may be a read error. The chain carries TRBV6-5 and TRBJ2-3; TRBD2 matches 8 bases. Trimming cost V 6 bases and J 4 bases; bases outside gene matches: 18. Germline CDR1 reads MNHEY; CDR2 reads SVGAGI. CDR3 length: 18 residues. CDR3 sequence: CASSRPTERAGESDTQYF. In DNA form, the CDR3 reads TGTGCCAGCAGCCGCCCAACCGAACGAGCGGGAGAGTCAGATACGCAGTATTTT.

The chain couples TRBV20-1 to TRBJ1-6, with D possibly being TRBD1 (6 bases). The germline V gene encodes CDR1 DFQATT and CDR2 SNEGSKA (reference sequence). CDR3 length: 13 residues. V was cut by 5 bases and J by 6 bases, with 11 bases left in between. The CDR3 DNA reads as TGCAGTGCTGCGGGGGGGCCTAATTCACCCCTCCACTTT. This codes for CSAAGGPNSPLHF.

Concerning this clonotype: A much larger clone sits a single nucleotide away, making a read error possible. This sequence joins TRBV12-3 or TRBV12-4 and TRBJ2-1; D is ambiguous. This CDR3 has 12 amino acids. V shed 4 bases and J shed 6 bases, with 7 bases lying between them. The CDR3 loop is CASSCSSNEQFF. The DNA for the CDR3 is TGTGCCAGCAGTTGCTCTAGCAATGAGCAGTTCTTC.

Concerning this clonotype: A much larger clone lies one base from this, so it may be a read error. DNA for the CDR3: TGTGCCAGCAGTACAGGGACATTACCCTACGAGCAGTACTTC. Amino acid sequence: CASSTGTLPYEQYF. The V gene is TRBV6-2 or TRBV6-3, the J gene TRBJ2-7; maybe TRBD1 (6 bases). Germline V gives CDR1 MNHEY, CDR2 SVGEGT. The CDR3 consists of 14 residues. The V gene lost 5 bases and the J gene lost 2 bases, with 13 bases spanning the gap.

Many counts were recorded for this clonotype. The chain recombines TRBV12-3 or TRBV12-4 with TRBJ2-7, with TRBD1 identical over 9 bases. The CDR3 has 15 residues. The trim removed 5 bases at V and 2 bases at J, leaving 7 bases unmatched. The DNA of the CDR3 is TGTGCCAGCAGTCCCCCGGACAGGGGAACCTACGAGCAGTACTTC. Its translation is CASSPPDRGTYEQYF.

As for this clonotype: The junction shows a germline mismatch at one end, possibly a read error. The rearrangement links TRBV10-3 to TRBJ2-3, with 7 bases fitting TRBD2. Germline V lookup: CDR1 ENHRY, CDR2 SYGVKD. The CDR3 sequence is 15 residues long. The CDR3 bases are TGTGCCATCAGTGAGCCGACTAGCACCGGAGATATGCAGTATTTT. It is translated as CAISEPTSTGDMQYF.

This clonotype was seen just once. This chain links TRBV24-1 with TRBJ2-5, with 8 bases fitting TRBD1. This CDR3 has 16 residues. V gave up 4 bases and J gave up 7 bases; unmatched junction bases: 13. Germline values: CDR1 KGHDR, CDR2 SFDVKD. The DNA of the CDR3 is TGTGCCACCAGTGACCCACGACAGGGGTCCCATGGGACCCAGTACTTC. This encodes CATSDPRQGSHGTQYF.

The rearrangement links TRBV30 to TRBJ2-2; TRBD2 is a possible D gene (8 bases). The CDR3 spans 17 residues. CDR1 and CDR2 (germline): GTSNPN, SVGIG (reference sequence). The CDR3 region has the DNA TGTGTCTCCACGGCTAGGGGGCAAGCGGGAGCGGCCGGGGAGCTGTTTTTT. Translating it yields CVSTARGQAGAAGELFF.

This clonotype was counted a few times. The CDR3 DNA reads TGCAGCGTTGATGTAGGGGGCTCCATGGGCTACACCTTC. It specifies CSVDVGGSMGYTF. The V gene is TRBV29-1, the J gene TRBJ1-2; 7 bases map to TRBD1. Trimming took 3 bases from V and 8 from J; bases not matched to a gene: 9. Per germline, CDR1 SQVTM and CDR2 ANQGSEA. The CDR3 loop spans 13 amino acids.